These T cell receptor beta chains were read from a single sample in a study of blood T cell repertoires in COVID-19. Assay used: immunoSEQ multiplex PCR; TCRdb lists only in-frame clones, some missing. This table holds 130,000 or so clones, 80% to 85% found once. The sequenced sample was PBMCs or T cells enriched from blood (not recorded which). These receptors were obtained from a young man who had recovered from COVID-19. Both conserved end residues are part of each CDR3. A D gene is named only where the DNA matches it firmly. Clone sizes are given selectively: once, few, many, or a class where the clone is expanded.

v_gene,d_gene,j_gene,abundance,CDR3nt,CDR3aa
TRBV19,.,TRBJ2-7,once,TGTGCCAGTAGTACTCGGGGAGGCTCCTACGAGCAGTACTTC,CASSTRGGSYEQYF
TRBV11-2,.,TRBJ2-2,.,TGTGCCAGCAGCCGCTATTCAAGCACCGGGGAGCTGTTTTTT,CASSRYSSTGELFF
TRBV4-2,TRBD2,TRBJ2-2,once,TGTGCCAGCAGCCAACCGGGAGGGAACACCGGGGAGCTGTTTTTT,CASSQPGGNTGELFF
TRBV27,.,TRBJ1-1,few,TGTGCCTGCCGGGATAACACTGAAGCTTTCTTT,CACRDNTEAFF
TRBV30,.,TRBJ2-5,few,TGTGCCTGGGCCCCGGGGAAAGAGACCCAGTACTTC,CAWAPGKETQYF
TRBV12-3/TRBV12-4,.,TRBJ2-5,.,TGTGCCAGCAGTCTCCAAGAGACCCAGTACTTC,CASSLQETQYF
TRBV12-3/TRBV12-4,.,TRBJ2-7,few,TGTGCCAGCAGGGGGGGAACCTCCTACGAGCAGTACTTC,CASRGGTSYEQYF
TRBV10-3,.,TRBJ2-7,.,TGTGCCATCAGTGAGGAGGTCACTACCTACGAGCAGTACTTC,CAISEEVTTYEQYF
TRBV4-1,TRBD2,TRBJ2-3,.,TGCGCCAGCAGCCCCCGGGACTACGCCATCACAGATACGCAGTATTTT,CASSPRDYAITDTQYF
TRBV6-4,.,TRBJ1-1,.,TGTGCCAGCAGTGCATCAGGGGTTGGGAGCACTGAAGCTTTCTTT,CASSASGVGSTEAFF
TRBV2,.,TRBJ1-2,.,TGTGCCAGCAGTGAAGGCAGGGAGGGTAACTATGGCTACACCTTC,CASSEGREGNYGYTF
TRBV7-9,TRBD2,TRBJ2-1,.,TGTGCCAGCAGCTTAGGACTAGCGGGCAATGAGCAGTTCTTC,CASSLGLAGNEQFF
TRBV10-1,.,TRBJ2-1,.,TGCGCCAGCAGTGAGTCGACTCAGAGCTCCTACAATGAGCAGTTCTTC,CASSESTQSSYNEQFF
TRBV6-1,TRBD2,TRBJ2-7,.,TGTGCCAGCCAGACCGGGACTAGCGCCTCCTACGAGCAGTACTTC,CASQTGTSASYEQYF
TRBV25-1,.,TRBJ1-2,.,TGTGCCAGCAGTGCTAGGCAAAACTATGGCTACACCTTC,CASSARQNYGYTF
TRBV10-3,TRBD2,TRBJ2-2,.,TGTGCCATCAGTGAGGGGACTAGCAGGGACACCGGGGAGCTGTTTTTT,CAISEGTSRDTGELFF
TRBV2,TRBD2,TRBJ2-5,.,TGTGCCAGCCTGTATGCGGCTAGCGGGAGTTATGAGACCCAGTACTTC,CASLYAASGSYETQYF
TRBV12-3/TRBV12-4,.,TRBJ1-1,once,TGTGCCAGCAGTTTATACAGGGAGACTGAAGCTTTCTTT,CASSLYRETEAFF
TRBV7-9,.,TRBJ1-5,.,TGTGCCAGCGCTACCGGGGGGTTCGGTCAGCCCCAGCATTTT,CASATGGFGQPQHF
TRBV7-9,TRBD2,TRBJ2-7,.,TGTGCCAGCAGCCCGACTAGCGGGAGGGTCTACGAGCAGTACTTC,CASSPTSGRVYEQYF
TRBV5-1,.,TRBJ2-5,.,TGCGCCAGCAGCTCGACAGCGTTCCAAGAGACCCAGTACTTC,CASSSTAFQETQYF
TRBV7-6,TRBD1,TRBJ1-5,once,TGTGCCAGCAGCTTAGGACAGGGAGTAGATCAGCCCCAGCATTTT,CASSLGQGVDQPQHF
TRBV7-3,TRBD2,TRBJ2-2,once,TGTGCCAGCAGCTCAGGGACTAGCGGTTACACCGGGGAGCTGTTTTTT,CASSSGTSGYTGELFF
TRBV12-1,.,TRBJ1-3,.,TGTGCCAGCAACCGGGGCGCTCCGCTAGGGGCCCAGGGGAAAACCGGAAACACCATGTATTTT,CASNRGAPLGAQGKTGNTMYF
TRBV18,.,TRBJ2-7,.,TGTGCCAGCCTCCGGGACATCTCCTACGAGCAGTACTTC,CASLRDISYEQYF
TRBV14,.,TRBJ1-1,.,TGTGCCAGCAGCCAAGTGGGTTCGAGACACCTATACACTGAAGCTTTCTTT,CASSQVGSRHLYTEAFF
TRBV11-2,.,TRBJ1-1,.,TGTGCCAGCAGCTTATCTGTGAACACTGAAGCTTTCTTT,CASSLSVNTEAFF
TRBV3-1/TRBV3-2,.,TRBJ2-4,.,TGTGCCAGCAGCCAAGATCACCGGGGATCGGGTCGAAACATTCAGTACTTC,CASSQDHRGSGRNIQYF
TRBV6-6,.,TRBJ1-1,.,TGTGCCAGCAGTTACTCGAGCCAGAACACTGAAGCTTTCTTT,CASSYSSQNTEAFF
TRBV7-9,.,TRBJ2-5,.,TGTGCCAGCAGCCGCGGGGACAGCCAAGGGGAGACCCAGTACTTC,CASSRGDSQGETQYF
TRBV11-2,TRBD2,TRBJ2-3,.,TGTGCCAGCAGCTTAGACGGGGGGAGCACAGATACGCAGTATTTT,CASSLDGGSTDTQYF
TRBV10-1,.,TRBJ1-5,once,TGCGCCAGCAGTGACTCCCAGCCCCAGCATTTT,CASSDSQPQHF
TRBV5-4,TRBD2,TRBJ2-3,few,TGTGCCAGCAGCCAGGGACTAGTTAATGCAGATACGCAGTATTTT,CASSQGLVNADTQYF
TRBV19,.,TRBJ1-3,.,TGTGCCAGTAGTCCACAATCGTCAGGCAGCTCTGGAAACACCATATATTTT,CASSPQSSGSSGNTIYF
TRBV4-1,TRBD1,TRBJ2-5,.,TGCGCCAGCAGCCCCCAGTCAAGGGGGCTGGGGGAGACCCAGTACTTC,CASSPQSRGLGETQYF
TRBV24-1,.,TRBJ1-1,.,TGTGCCACCAGTGATTTCGGGGGAGATCCCAATGGGGACACTGAAGCTTTCTTT,CATSDFGGDPNGDTEAFF
TRBV10-3,.,TRBJ2-5,once,TGTGCCATCGGCCGCCAAAAAGAGACCCAGTACTTC,CAIGRQKETQYF
TRBV11-2,.,TRBJ1-1,.,TGTGCCAGCAGCTTTTATACAGGACTGAACACTGAAGCTTTCTTT,CASSFYTGLNTEAFF
TRBV24-1,.,TRBJ1-2,.,TGTGCCACCAGTGATTCCGGGACAAGCTATGGCTACACCTTC,CATSDSGTSYGYTF
TRBV19,.,TRBJ2-6,once,TGTGCCAGTAGTATAGTTCGCAGCGTAGAACCTGGGGCCAACGTCCTGACTTTC,CASSIVRSVEPGANVLTF